A single sample gave rise to the 5 T cell receptor beta chains below, sequenced in a study of vaccination and CD4 T cells after COVID-19 (dated by TCRdb to the early 2020s). The treatment or condition tag for this specimen amounts to: approximately nine-day PBMC culture with coronavirus spike peptide pools or control peptides (ViraFEST assay). The antigens of these receptors remain unknown. The receptor library was made with PCR. The run used an Illumina iSeq 100. TCR sequencing of DNA from cultured CD4+ T cells used the Oncomine TCR Beta short-read assay at the Johns Hopkins FTIC core. TCRdb cleaned the public reads at Q25 with fastp, built clones with MiXCR and kept in-frame beta chains. Each record represents a unique CDR3 protein, reported with the most common genes and DNA among its rows. Counted in this sample were about 20,000 distinct CDR3 sequences; about 40% of them appeared once. Roughly a quarter of the sample goes to the ten largest clones.

The sequences come from CD4+ T cells from blood, cultured in vitro, collected before SARS-CoV-2 vaccination. The receptor set was obtained from a human donor who received a COVID-19 vaccine.

The V and J genes are TRBV19 and TRBJ1-2, with 7 positions matching TRBD1. Germline V gives CDR1 LNHDA, CDR2 SQIVND (reference sequence). The V segment lost 5 bases and the J segment 1 base; nucleotides outside the gene matches: 7. CDR3 length equals 15 residues. The CDR3 DNA reads TGTGCCAGTAGTTATGGACAGGAGTATAACTATGGCTACACCTTC. Translating it yields CASSYGQEYNYGYTF.

The chain recombines TRBV30 with TRBJ1-2; 7 positions agree with TRBD1. V gave up 4 bases and J gave up 8 bases; unmatched junction bases: 10. There are 13 residues in the CDR3. The germline CDR1 and CDR2 sequences are GTSNPN and SVGIG (reference sequence). In nucleotides, the CDR3 is TGTGCCTGGACCCGCCCGACAGGGTACGGCTACACCTTC. Protein product: CAWTRPTGYGYTF.

J is TRBJ2-3 and V is TRBV9; 8 nucleotides match TRBD2. With V trimmed by 2 bases and J by 0 bases, 8 bases remained unmatched. In germline, CDR1 is SGDLS, CDR2 YYNGEE. The CDR3 length is 17 residues. CDR3 nucleotides: TGTGCCAGCAGCGTGCTCGGGGGGGGGTATAGCACAGATACGCAGTATTTT. Its protein product is CASSVLGGGYSTDTQYF.

This chain joins TRBV19 and TRBJ1-2; D remains unclear. The CDR3 is made up of 14 amino acids. Trimming took 1 base from V and 4 from J, leaving 10 bases between them. In germline, CDR1 is LNHDA, CDR2 SQIVND (reference sequence). CDR3 nucleotides: TGTGCCAGTAGTATAGGACATTCAGGCTATGGCTACACCTTC. Its translation: CASSIGHSGYGYTF.

The chain employs TRBV10-3 and TRBJ2-5, with TRBD2 matching over 8 bases. The CDR3 covers 14 residues. V shed 2 bases, J shed 5 bases, and the junction held 4 bases outside the gene matches. Germline V lookup: CDR1 ENHRY, CDR2 SYGVKD. The CDR3 nucleotides are TGTGCCATCAGTGAGGGACTAGCAGCCGAGACCCAGTACTTC. This translates into CAISEGLAAETQYF.